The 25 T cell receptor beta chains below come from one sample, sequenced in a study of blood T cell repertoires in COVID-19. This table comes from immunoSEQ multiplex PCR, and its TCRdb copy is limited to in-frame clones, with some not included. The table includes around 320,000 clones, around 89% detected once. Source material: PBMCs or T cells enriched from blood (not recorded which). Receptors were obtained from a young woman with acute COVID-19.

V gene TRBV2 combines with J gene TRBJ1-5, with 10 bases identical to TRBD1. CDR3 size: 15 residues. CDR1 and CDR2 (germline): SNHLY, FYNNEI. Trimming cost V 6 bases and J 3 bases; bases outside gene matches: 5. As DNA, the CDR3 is TGTGCCAGCAGAGGGACAGGGGCGGTCAATCAGCCCCAGCATTTT. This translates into CASRGTGAVNQPQHF.

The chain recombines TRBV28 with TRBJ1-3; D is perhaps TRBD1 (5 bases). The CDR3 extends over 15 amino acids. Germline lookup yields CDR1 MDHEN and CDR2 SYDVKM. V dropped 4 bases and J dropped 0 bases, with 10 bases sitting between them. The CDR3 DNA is TGTGCCAGCAGTTCCCAGACAGCCTCTGGAAACACCATATATTTT. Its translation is CASSSQTASGNTIYF.

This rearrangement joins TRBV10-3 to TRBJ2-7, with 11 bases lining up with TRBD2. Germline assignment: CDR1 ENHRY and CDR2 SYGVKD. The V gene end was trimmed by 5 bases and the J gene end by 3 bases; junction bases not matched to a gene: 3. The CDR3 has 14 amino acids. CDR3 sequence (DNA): TGTGCCATCAGTACCGGGACTAGCGGCTACGAGCAGTACTTC. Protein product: CAISTGTSGYEQYF.

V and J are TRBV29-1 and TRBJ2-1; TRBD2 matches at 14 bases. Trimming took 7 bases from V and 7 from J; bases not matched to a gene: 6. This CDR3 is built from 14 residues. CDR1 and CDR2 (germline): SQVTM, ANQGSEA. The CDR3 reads CSGETSGRVNEQFF. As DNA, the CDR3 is TGCAGCGGGGAGACTAGCGGGAGGGTGAATGAGCAGTTCTTC.

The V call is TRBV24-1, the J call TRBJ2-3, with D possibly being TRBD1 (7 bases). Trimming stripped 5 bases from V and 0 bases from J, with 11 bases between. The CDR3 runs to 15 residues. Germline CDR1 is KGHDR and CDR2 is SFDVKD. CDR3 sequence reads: CATSATGTSTDTQYF. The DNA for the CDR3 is TGTGCCACCAGTGCGACAGGGACTAGCACAGATACGCAGTATTTT.

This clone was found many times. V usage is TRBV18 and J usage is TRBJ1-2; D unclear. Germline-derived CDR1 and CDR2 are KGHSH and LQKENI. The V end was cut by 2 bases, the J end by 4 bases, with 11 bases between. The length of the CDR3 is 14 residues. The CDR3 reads CASSPDAEAYGYTF. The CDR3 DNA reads TGTGCCAGCTCACCAGATGCCGAGGCCTATGGCTACACCTTC. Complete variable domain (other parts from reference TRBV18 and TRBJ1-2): NAGVMQNPRHLVRRRGQEARLRCSPMKGHSHVYWYRQLPEEGLKFMVYLQKENIIDESGMPKERFSAEFPKEGPSILRIQQVVRGDSAAYFCASSPDAEAYGYTFGSGTRLTVV.

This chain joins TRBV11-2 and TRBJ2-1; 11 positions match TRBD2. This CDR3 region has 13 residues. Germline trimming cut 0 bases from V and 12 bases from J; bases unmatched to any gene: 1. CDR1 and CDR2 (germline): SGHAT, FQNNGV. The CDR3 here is CASSLDLAGGQFF. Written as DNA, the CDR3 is TGTGCCAGCAGCTTAGACCTAGCGGGAGGGCAGTTCTTC.

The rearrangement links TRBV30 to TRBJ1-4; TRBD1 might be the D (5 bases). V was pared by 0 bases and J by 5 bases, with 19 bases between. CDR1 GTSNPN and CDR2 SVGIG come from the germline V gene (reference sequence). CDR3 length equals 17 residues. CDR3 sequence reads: CAWSVGLPGGGNEKLFF. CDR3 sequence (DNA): TGTGCCTGGAGTGTAGGTCTCCCCGGGGGGGGGAATGAAAAACTGTTTTTT.

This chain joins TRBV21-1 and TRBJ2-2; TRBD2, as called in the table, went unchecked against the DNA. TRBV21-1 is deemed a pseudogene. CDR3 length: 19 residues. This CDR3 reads CASSSRESQGTLTSGELFF. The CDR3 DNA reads TGTGCCAGCAGCTCGCGAGAGAGCCAAGGGACTTTGACATCCGGGGAGCTGTTTTTT.

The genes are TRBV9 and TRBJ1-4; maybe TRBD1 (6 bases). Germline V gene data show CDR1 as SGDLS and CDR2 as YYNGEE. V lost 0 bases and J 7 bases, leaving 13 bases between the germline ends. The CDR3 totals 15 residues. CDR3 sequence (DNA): TGTGCCAGCAGCGTAGATGGGGGCGGAGGTGAAAAACTGTTTTTT. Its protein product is CASSVDGGGGEKLFF.

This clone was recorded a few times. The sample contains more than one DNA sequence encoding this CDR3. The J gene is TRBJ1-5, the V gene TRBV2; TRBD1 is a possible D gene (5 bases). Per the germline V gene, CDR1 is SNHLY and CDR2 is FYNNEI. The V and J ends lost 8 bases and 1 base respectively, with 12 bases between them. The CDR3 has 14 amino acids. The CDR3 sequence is CASRPGGSNQPQHF. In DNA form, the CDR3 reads TGTGCCAGCCGCCCTGGGGGGAGCAATCAGCCCCAGCATTTT.

CDR3 coding DNA: TGTGCCAGCAGCCAACAACAGGGTACACCTGAAGCTTTCTTT. This translates into CASSQQQGTPEAFF. The V call is TRBV3-1 (or the pseudogene TRBV3-2), the J call TRBJ1-1; D is perhaps TRBD1 (6 bases). This CDR3 contains 14 residues. Looked up from germline, CDR1 is LGHDT and CDR2 is YNNKEL (reference sequence). Trimming took off 2 bases at V and 6 bases at J, with 13 bases between the two ends.

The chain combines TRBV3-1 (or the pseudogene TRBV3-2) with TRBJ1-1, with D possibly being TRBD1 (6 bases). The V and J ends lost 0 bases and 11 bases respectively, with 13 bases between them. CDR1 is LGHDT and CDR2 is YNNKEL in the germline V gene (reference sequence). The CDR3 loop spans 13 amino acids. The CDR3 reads CASSQDEGVGAFF. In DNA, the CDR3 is TGTGCCAGCAGCCAAGATGAGGGGGTAGGGGCTTTCTTT.

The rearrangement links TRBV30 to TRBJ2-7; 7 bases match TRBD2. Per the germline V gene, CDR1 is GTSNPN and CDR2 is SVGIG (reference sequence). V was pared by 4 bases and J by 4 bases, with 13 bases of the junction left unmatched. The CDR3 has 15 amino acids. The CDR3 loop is CAWKSGGSITYEQYF. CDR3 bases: TGTGCCTGGAAATCAGGCGGGAGCATTACTTACGAGCAGTACTTC.

CDR3 residues: CASSRQEGGWSNQPQHF. In DNA, the CDR3 is TGTGCCAGCAGTAGACAGGAAGGCGGGTGGAGCAATCAGCCCCAGCATTTT. The V gene is TRBV28, the J gene TRBJ1-5; possible D gene TRBD1, 6 bases. V was pared by 5 bases and J by 1 base, with 18 bases between. Germline CDR1 reads MDHEN; CDR2 reads SYDVKM. This CDR3 comprises 17 residues. Looking up the rest from reference TRBV28 and TRBJ1-5 gives the full variable domain: DVKVTQSSRYLVKRTGEKVFLECVQDMDHENMFWYRQDPGLGLRLIYFSYDVKMKEKGDIPEGYSVSREKKERFSLILESASTNQTSMYLCASSRQEGGWSNQPQHFGDGTRLSIL.

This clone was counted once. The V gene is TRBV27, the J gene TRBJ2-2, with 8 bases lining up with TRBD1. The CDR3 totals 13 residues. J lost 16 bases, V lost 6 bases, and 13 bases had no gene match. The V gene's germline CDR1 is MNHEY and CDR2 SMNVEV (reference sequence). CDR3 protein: CASSPKDRGNRFF. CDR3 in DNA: TGTGCCAGCAGCCCCAAAGACAGGGGTAATCGGTTTTTT.

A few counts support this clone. CDR3: CASSIKQSEKLFF. The CDR3 nucleotides read TGTGCCAGTAGTATAAAACAGAGTGAAAAACTGTTTTTT. The V call is TRBV19, the J call TRBJ1-4, with D unresolved. The V gene's germline CDR1 is LNHDA and CDR2 SQIVND (reference sequence). Between the trimmed V and J ends, which lost 2 bases and 7 bases, there was a span of 8 bases. CDR3 length: 13 residues.

CDR3 protein: CASSGDSTYTGELFF. Here the CDR3 DNA reads TGTGCCAGCAGTGGGGACAGTACTTACACCGGGGAGCTGTTTTTT. J is TRBJ2-2 and V is TRBV28, with TRBD1 identical over 7 bases. Germline V lookup: CDR1 MDHEN, CDR2 SYDVKM. This CDR3 spans 15 amino acids. V was clipped by 5 bases and J by 3 bases; unmatched bases: 6.

DNA of the CDR3: TGTGCCAGCAGTGAGTTCGAGATAGAGACCCAGTACTTC. Protein: CASSEFEIETQYF. The J gene is TRBJ2-5, the V gene TRBV2; D unclear. CDR1 and CDR2 from the germline V gene are SNHLY and FYNNEI. Trimming shortened V by 3 bases and J by 4 bases, and 9 bases separated the two germline ends. The CDR3 sequence is 13 residues long.

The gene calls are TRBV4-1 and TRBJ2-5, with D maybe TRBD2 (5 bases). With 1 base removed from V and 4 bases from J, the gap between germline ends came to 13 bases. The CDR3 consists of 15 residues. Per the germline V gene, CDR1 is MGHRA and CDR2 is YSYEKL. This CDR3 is CASSQGRGYGETQYF. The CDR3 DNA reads TGCGCCAGCAGCCAAGGACGAGGGTACGGAGAGACCCAGTACTTC.

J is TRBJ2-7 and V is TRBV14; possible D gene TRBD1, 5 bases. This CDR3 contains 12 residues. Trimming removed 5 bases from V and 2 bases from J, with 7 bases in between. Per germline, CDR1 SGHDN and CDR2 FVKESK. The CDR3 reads CASSVQAYEQYF. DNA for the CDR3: TGTGCCAGCAGCGTACAGGCCTACGAGCAGTACTTC.

DNA for the CDR3: TGTGCCAGCAGTCCCGGCGTGGGGACACTACACTCTGGAAACACCATATATTTT. Amino acid sequence: CASSPGVGTLHSGNTIYF. The J gene is TRBJ1-3, the V gene TRBV2; D perhaps matches TRBD1 (6 bases). V was clipped by 5 bases and J by 0 bases, with 20 bases between them. The germline CDR1 and CDR2 sequences are SNHLY and FYNNEI. The CDR3 extends over 18 amino acids. The full variable domain, with the rest looked up from reference TRBV2 and TRBJ1-3, is EPEVTQTPSHQVTQMGQEVILRCVPISNHLYFYWYRQILGQKVEFLVSFYNNEISEKSEIFDDQFSVERPDGSNFTLKIRSTKLEDSAMYFCASSPGVGTLHSGNTIYFGEGSWLTVV.

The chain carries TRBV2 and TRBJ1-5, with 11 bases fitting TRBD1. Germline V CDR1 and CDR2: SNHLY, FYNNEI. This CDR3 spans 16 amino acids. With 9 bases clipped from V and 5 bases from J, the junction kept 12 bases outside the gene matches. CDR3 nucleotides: TGTGCCAGTGCTATCCTGGGACAGGGGGGCGATCAGCCCCAGCATTTT. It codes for CASAILGQGGDQPQHF.

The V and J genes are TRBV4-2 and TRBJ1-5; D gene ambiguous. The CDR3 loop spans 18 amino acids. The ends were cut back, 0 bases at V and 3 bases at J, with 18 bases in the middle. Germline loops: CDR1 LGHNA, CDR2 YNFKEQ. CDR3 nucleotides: TGTGCCAGCAGCCAAGATCAATGGTCAGGTCTTCCCAATCAGCCCCAGCATTTT. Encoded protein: CASSQDQWSGLPNQPQHF.

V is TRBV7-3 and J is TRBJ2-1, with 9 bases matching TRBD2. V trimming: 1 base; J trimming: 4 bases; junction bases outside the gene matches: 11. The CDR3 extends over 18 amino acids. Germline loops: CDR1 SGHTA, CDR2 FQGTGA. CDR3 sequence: CASSLMASGIGGYNEQFF. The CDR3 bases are TGTGCCAGCAGCTTAATGGCTAGCGGGATTGGCGGTTACAATGAGCAGTTCTTC.